This TCR beta chain came from a study of T-cell memory formation after mild COVID-19. Points on this clonotype: Antigen: not known.

V gave up 6 bases and J gave up 5 bases, with 13 bases separating them. Germline values: CDR1 MNHEY, CDR2 SVGEGT. The CDR3 extends over 13 amino acids. Using its own MiXCR run on the 5' RACE reads, TCRdb lists one record per CDR3 protein. This table holds a few hundred thousand distinct CDR3 sequences, approximately 15% found once. General study points: The CD4+ clones that contracted clustered mainly within CM and EM, and the CD8+ clones concentrated in EMRA. Second-wave clones reaching peak frequency on day 37 lacked confirmed SARS-CoV-2 specificity.

The sequence was collected from a man aged 18 to 35 who had mild COVID-19 (a few samples of this study predate the infection). Cell type and time point are not known. The sequencing input was PBMCs or a T cell subset sorted from them (not recorded which). V usage is TRBV6-2 or TRBV6-3 and J usage is TRBJ1-1; D uncertain. The CDR3 protein is CASSPVAVTEAFF. Written as DNA, the CDR3 is TGTGCCAGCAGCCCAGTGGCGGTAACTGAAGCTTTCTTT.